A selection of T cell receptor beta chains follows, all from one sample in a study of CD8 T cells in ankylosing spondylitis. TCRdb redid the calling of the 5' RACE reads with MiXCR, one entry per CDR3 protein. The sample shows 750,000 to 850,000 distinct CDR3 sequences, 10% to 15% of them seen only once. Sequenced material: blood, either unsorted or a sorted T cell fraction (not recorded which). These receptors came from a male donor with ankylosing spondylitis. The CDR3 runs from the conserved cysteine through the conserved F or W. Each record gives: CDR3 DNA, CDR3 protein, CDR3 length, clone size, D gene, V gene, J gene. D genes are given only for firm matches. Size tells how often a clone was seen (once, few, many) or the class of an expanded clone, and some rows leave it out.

CDR3 DNA: TGTGCCAGCAGTGAAGCAACTGGGAGCCAGCCCCAGCATTTT
CDR3 protein: CASSEATGSQPQHF
CDR3 length: 14
clone size: NA
D gene: NA
V gene: TRBV6-1
J gene: TRBJ1-5

CDR3 DNA: TGCAGTGCTAGAGACGGGGCTCGTGACGAGCAGTACTTC
CDR3 protein: CSARDGARDEQYF
CDR3 length: 13
clone size: many
D gene: NA
V gene: TRBV20-1
J gene: TRBJ2-7

CDR3 DNA: TGCAGCGTTTGGGACAGCTTCTCCTACGAGCAGTACTTC
CDR3 protein: CSVWDSFSYEQYF
CDR3 length: 13
clone size: NA
D gene: TRBD1
V gene: TRBV29-1
J gene: TRBJ2-7

CDR3 DNA: TGCGCCAGCAGCTCTCTAACTAGCGGGAGGCATTACGAGCAGTACTTC
CDR3 protein: CASSSLTSGRHYEQYF
CDR3 length: 16
clone size: few
D gene: TRBD2
V gene: TRBV5-1
J gene: TRBJ2-7

CDR3 DNA: TGCAGCGTTGGACGCAGGGGTTTAGGAACAGATACGCAGTATTTT
CDR3 protein: CSVGRRGLGTDTQYF
CDR3 length: 15
clone size: many
D gene: NA
V gene: TRBV29-1
J gene: TRBJ2-3

CDR3 DNA: TGCAGTGCTAGTGGACCCCACTCTTACTCTGGAAACACCATATATTTT
CDR3 protein: CSASGPHSYSGNTIYF
CDR3 length: 16
clone size: NA
D gene: NA
V gene: TRBV20-1
J gene: TRBJ1-3

CDR3 DNA: TGTGCCAGCAGCCCTTGGGGACAAAACATTCCCTACGAGCAGTACTTC
CDR3 protein: CASSPWGQNIPYEQYF
CDR3 length: 16
clone size: few
D gene: NA
V gene: TRBV7-8
J gene: TRBJ2-7

CDR3 DNA: TGTGCCAGCAGCTTAGCGCCAGGTTTGAACACTGAAGCTTTCTTT
CDR3 protein: CASSLAPGLNTEAFF
CDR3 length: 15
clone size: few
D gene: NA
V gene: TRBV7-2
J gene: TRBJ1-1

CDR3 DNA: TGTGCCATCAGTGAGAGTCTAGCACAAGAGACCCAGTACTTC
CDR3 protein: CAISESLAQETQYF
CDR3 length: 14
clone size: many
D gene: NA
V gene: TRBV10-3
J gene: TRBJ2-5

CDR3 DNA: TGCAGTGCTGCTAGAGGGGGGTATACGCAGTATTTT
CDR3 protein: CSAARGGYTQYF
CDR3 length: 12
clone size: few
D gene: NA
V gene: TRBV20-1
J gene: TRBJ2-3

CDR3 DNA: TGTGCCAGCAGTTCACCTTACGGACTCCAGACCTACGAGCAGTACTTC
CDR3 protein: CASSSPYGLQTYEQYF
CDR3 length: 16
clone size: NA
D gene: NA
V gene: TRBV28
J gene: TRBJ2-7

CDR3 DNA: TGTGCCAGCAGCTCCGCCCCTACTACAGGGCCACCTAGTCAGCCCCAGCATTTT
CDR3 protein: CASSSAPTTGPPSQPQHF
CDR3 length: 18
clone size: NA
D gene: NA
V gene: TRBV11-2
J gene: TRBJ1-5

CDR3 DNA: TGCGCCAGCAGCTTGGTGGGGTTCTCCGAGCAGTACTTC
CDR3 protein: CASSLVGFSEQYF
CDR3 length: 13
clone size: NA
D gene: NA
V gene: TRBV5-1
J gene: TRBJ2-7

CDR3 DNA: TGTGCCAGCAGCTTAATGGGGGAGCTGTTTTTT
CDR3 protein: CASSLMGELFF
CDR3 length: 11
clone size: few
D gene: NA
V gene: TRBV7-9
J gene: TRBJ2-2

CDR3 DNA: TGTGCCAGCAGTTTATTCAGGGGGACACAGAACACCGGGGAGCTGTTTTTT
CDR3 protein: CASSLFRGTQNTGELFF
CDR3 length: 17
clone size: NA
D gene: TRBD1
V gene: TRBV12-3/TRBV12-4
J gene: TRBJ2-2

CDR3 DNA: TGTGCCAGCAGCTTTGGTTCCAGCCATCAGCCCCAGCATTTT
CDR3 protein: CASSFGSSHQPQHF
CDR3 length: 14
clone size: few
D gene: NA
V gene: TRBV7-2
J gene: TRBJ1-5

CDR3 DNA: TGTGCCAGCAGTTACGGACAGGGGCTGTACGAGCAGTACTTC
CDR3 protein: CASSYGQGLYEQYF
CDR3 length: 14
clone size: many
D gene: TRBD1
V gene: TRBV12-3/TRBV12-4
J gene: TRBJ2-7

CDR3 DNA: TGCGCCAGCAGTCAACCCCCGGGGGCAGGAGGCAATCAGCCCCAGCATTTT
CDR3 protein: CASSQPPGAGGNQPQHF
CDR3 length: 17
clone size: NA
D gene: NA
V gene: TRBV23-1
J gene: TRBJ1-5

CDR3 DNA: TGTGCCAGCAGCTTAGGTTTAGCGGGAGAAGGGGAGACCCAGTACTTC
CDR3 protein: CASSLGLAGEGETQYF
CDR3 length: 16
clone size: many
D gene: TRBD2
V gene: TRBV7-2
J gene: TRBJ2-5

CDR3 DNA: TGCGCCAGCAGCCAAGAATTCCGGGGGCAGGGTGAAGCTTTCTTT
CDR3 protein: CASSQEFRGQGEAFF
CDR3 length: 15
clone size: many
D gene: NA
V gene: TRBV4-3
J gene: TRBJ1-1